The next 25 T cell receptor beta chains were all read from a single sample in a study of blood T cell repertoires in COVID-19. Assay used: immunoSEQ multiplex PCR; TCRdb lists only in-frame clones, some missing. The sample lists roughly 96,000 clones; 81% were seen once. What was sequenced was peripheral blood. These receptors came from a man in his sixties with acute or convalescent COVID-19.

The rearrangement uses TRBV5-1 and TRBJ1-2, with a possible D match to TRBD1 (5 bases). The CDR3 runs to 14 residues. Germline V gives CDR1 SGHRS, CDR2 YFSETQ. The V gene lost 5 bases and the J gene lost 4 bases, with 15 bases spanning the gap. CDR3 DNA sequence: TGCGCCAGCAGTTCCCTCAGGGAGGCCTATGGCTACACCTTC. Translating gives CASSSLREAYGYTF.

This chain joins TRBV5-1 and TRBJ2-3; TRBD2 matches at 8 bases. V lost 5 bases to trimming and J lost 2 bases; unmatched junction nucleotides: 4. CDR3 length: 14 amino acids. CDR1 and CDR2 (germline): SGHRS, YFSETQ. The CDR3 sequence: CASSRREDTDTQYF. CDR3 DNA sequence: TGCGCCAGCAGTCGGCGGGAGGACACAGATACGCAGTATTTT. Full variable domain (missing parts from reference TRBV5-1 and TRBJ2-3): KAGVTQTPRYLIKTRGQQVTLSCSPISGHRSVSWYQQTPGQGLQFLFEYFSETQRNKGNFPGRFSGRQFSNSRSEMNVSTLELGDSALYLCASSRREDTDTQYFGPGTRLTVL.

The gene calls are TRBV13 and TRBJ1-1; 10 bases map to TRBD1. CDR1 is PRHDT and CDR2 is FYEKMQ in the germline V gene (reference sequence). The CDR3 has 17 amino acids. J was trimmed by 4 bases and V by 5 bases; bases with no gene match: 13. The DNA for the CDR3 is TGTGCCAGCAGCCGGCGTAGGACAGGGGGTGGAAGCACTGAAGCTTTCTTT. This encodes CASSRRRTGGGSTEAFF.

The chain's CDR3 is CATRETSGSSYEQYV. The CDR3 coding sequence is TGTGCCACAAGAGAGACTAGCGGGAGTTCATACGAGCAGTACGTC. J is TRBJ2-7 and V is TRBV6-6, with 12 bases fitting TRBD2. The CDR3 has 15 amino acids. CDR1 is MNHNY and CDR2 is SVGAGI in the germline V gene (reference sequence). The V segment lost 10 bases and the J segment 4 bases; nucleotides outside the gene matches: 11.

The genes are TRBV5-1 and TRBJ1-2; 8 positions agree with TRBD1. The CDR3 is 16 residues long. Trimming cost V 0 bases and J 4 bases; bases outside gene matches: 8. The germline CDR1 and CDR2 sequences are SGHRS and YFSETQ. The CDR3 protein is CASSLGGTGLSYGYTF. DNA of the CDR3: TGCGCCAGCAGCTTGGGAGGGACAGGTCTGAGCTATGGCTACACCTTC.

This clone was seen just once. The CDR3 DNA sequence: TGCGCCAGCAGCTTTGTAGCGGGAGGCACAGATACGCAGTATTTT. This translates into CASSFVAGGTDTQYF. V is TRBV5-1 and J is TRBJ2-3; 9 bases agree with TRBD2. CDR3 length: 15 amino acids. CDR1 and CDR2 (germline): SGHRS, YFSETQ. Trimming removed 2 bases from V and 1 base from J; junction bases left unmatched: 2.

The chain is built from TRBV28 and TRBJ2-5; D not certain. The CDR3 consists of 12 residues. Trimming took 7 bases from V and 0 from J, leaving 6 bases between them. Germline CDR1 MDHEN, CDR2 SYDVKM. As DNA, the CDR3 is TGTGCCAGCATGCGGTACCAAGAGACCCAGTACTTC. It codes for CASMRYQETQYF.

The rearrangement joins TRBV3-1 (or the pseudogene TRBV3-2) to TRBJ1-1; no definite D call. Germline V lookup: CDR1 LGHDT, CDR2 YNNKEL (reference sequence). V dropped 4 bases and J dropped 5 bases, with 11 bases sitting between them. This CDR3 region has 13 residues. The CDR3 region has the DNA TGTGCCAGCAGCCCTAGAGGGCAAACTGAAGCTTTCTTT. Translating gives CASSPRGQTEAFF.

This CDR3 is CASSIGQLLNQPQHF. The CDR3 DNA follows: TGTGCCAGTAGTATAGGACAGCTACTTAATCAGCCCCAGCATTTT. The chain has TRBV19 and TRBJ1-5; a possible D gene is TRBD1 (5 bases). The CDR3 is made up of 15 amino acids. V gave up 1 base and J gave up 4 bases, with 11 bases separating them. Per germline, CDR1 LNHDA and CDR2 SQIVND (reference sequence).

This clone was observed a handful of times. The V gene is TRBV5-1, the J gene TRBJ2-2; the match to TRBD1 covers 8 bases. J lost 1 base, V lost 7 bases, and 6 bases had no gene match. Per the germline V gene, CDR1 is SGHRS and CDR2 is YFSETQ. This CDR3 is 15 amino acids long. This CDR3 is CASDRGDRNTGELFF. In nucleotides, the CDR3 is TGCGCCAGCGACAGGGGCGATCGGAACACCGGGGAGCTGTTTTTT.

This rearrangement joins TRBV7-2 to TRBJ1-1, with TRBD1 as a possible D gene (6 bases). Germline assignment: CDR1 SGHTA and CDR2 FQGNSA. The CDR3 length is 15 residues. Trimming stripped 2 bases from V and 5 bases from J, with 15 bases between. The CDR3 DNA follows: TGTGCCAGCAGCTTACGTCGGTCCAGGGGTACTGAAGCTTTCTTT. This codes for CASSLRRSRGTEAFF.

This clone appeared a few times. This sequence joins TRBV10-3 and TRBJ1-5, with 7 nucleotides matching TRBD1. The V segment lost 8 bases and the J segment 3 bases; nucleotides outside the gene matches: 4. This CDR3 spans 13 amino acids. Germline V gene lookup returns CDR1 ENHRY and CDR2 SYGVKD. CDR3: CAIGTEFNQPQHF. Here the CDR3 DNA reads TGTGCCATCGGGACAGAATTCAATCAGCCCCAGCATTTT.

Here the CDR3 reads CASSRRDRGGSEQFF. Here the CDR3 DNA reads TGTGCCAGCTCCCGGCGGGACAGGGGGGGCAGTGAGCAGTTCTTC. The gene calls are TRBV18 and TRBJ2-1; the match to TRBD1 covers 11 bases. CDR3 size: 15 residues. J lost 9 bases, V lost 6 bases, and 10 bases had no gene match. CDR1 is KGHSH, CDR2 LQKENI, per germline.

This chain uses TRBV24-1 with TRBJ1-5, with D unclear. Looked up from germline, CDR1 is KGHDR and CDR2 is SFDVKD. V was clipped by 5 bases and J by 2 bases, with 12 bases between them. The CDR3 has 15 residues. The CDR3 protein is CATSATPVGNQPQHF. CDR3 sequence (DNA): TGTGCCACCAGTGCTACCCCGGTGGGCAATCAGCCCCAGCATTTT.

V gene TRBV5-1 combines with J gene TRBJ1-2; 10 nucleotides align to TRBD1. CDR3 length: 15 residues. Germline assignment: CDR1 SGHRS and CDR2 YFSETQ. Trimming cost V 6 bases and J 4 bases; bases outside gene matches: 9. In DNA, the CDR3 is TGCGCCAGCACCCTAGAGACAGGGGGCGTCTATGGCTACACCTTC. Translating it yields CASTLETGGVYGYTF.

J is TRBJ1-3 and V is TRBV12-2; the D call of TRBD1 is as the table states it, not checked on the DNA. TRBV12-2 is deemed a pseudogene. This CDR3 region has 16 residues. CDR3 amino acids: CASRLPGHWMGNTIYF. The CDR3 DNA follows: TGTGCAAGTCGCCTTCCGGGACACTGGATGGGAAACACCATATATTTT.

The gene calls are TRBV9 and TRBJ1-2, with a tentative D call TRBD1 (6 bases). V lost 0 bases and J lost 8, with 14 bases in between. The CDR3 length is 14 residues. The germline V gene encodes CDR1 SGDLS and CDR2 YYNGEE. The CDR3 protein is CASSVATGSRGYTF. DNA for the CDR3: TGTGCCAGCAGCGTAGCTACAGGGTCTCGGGGCTACACCTTC.

This sequence joins TRBV4-1 and TRBJ1-1, with D perhaps matching TRBD1 (5 bases). V gave up 3 bases and J gave up 0 bases, with 11 bases separating them. Germline V gene lookup returns CDR1 MGHRA and CDR2 YSYEKL. This CDR3 contains 15 residues. The CDR3 nucleotides read TGCGCCAGCAGCCAGGCCGGGACTGTGAACACTGAAGCTTTCTTT. As protein: CASSQAGTVNTEAFF.

The chain employs TRBV3-1 (or the pseudogene TRBV3-2) and TRBJ2-2, with 9 bases lining up with TRBD2. Trimming removed 3 bases from V and 11 bases from J; junction bases left unmatched: 13. Germline values: CDR1 LGHDT, CDR2 YNNKEL (reference sequence). CDR3 size: 16 residues. The CDR3 sequence: CASSHQRGLAGAELFF. CDR3 nucleotide sequence: TGTGCCAGCAGCCACCAAAGGGGATTAGCGGGAGCAGAGCTGTTTTTT.

The J gene is TRBJ1-5, the V gene TRBV19, with TRBD1 matching 8 bases. Germline V gene sequence: CDR1 LNHDA, CDR2 SQIVND (reference sequence). There are 15 residues in the CDR3. V was clipped by 4 bases and J by 6 bases; unmatched bases: 8. The CDR3 spells CASSTTDRGGQPQHF. The CDR3 bases are TGTGCCAGTAGTACCACTGACAGGGGTGGTCAGCCCCAGCATTTT.

This chain joins TRBV18 and TRBJ1-6; 8 bases match TRBD1. The CDR3 is 13 amino acids. Germline V lookup: CDR1 KGHSH, CDR2 LQKENI. Trimming cost V 3 bases and J 8 bases; bases outside gene matches: 0. CDR3: CASSPDRDSPLHF. As DNA, the CDR3 is TGTGCCAGCTCACCGGACAGGGATTCACCCCTCCACTTT.

V and J are TRBV7-9 and TRBJ1-4; D possibly corresponds to TRBD1 (5 bases). The V gene's germline CDR1 is SEHNR and CDR2 FQNEAQ (reference sequence). This CDR3 contains 14 residues. The ends were cut back, 2 bases at V and 4 bases at J, with 8 bases in the middle. The CDR3 here is CASSLSQGNEKLFF. The CDR3 nucleotides read TGTGCCAGCAGCTTATCTCAGGGTAATGAAAAACTGTTTTTT.

This chain joins TRBV19 and TRBJ2-5, with 8 positions matching TRBD1. J lost 4 bases, V lost 5 bases, and 12 bases had no gene match. The CDR3 loop spans 16 amino acids. Germline V gene sequence: CDR1 LNHDA, CDR2 SQIVND (reference sequence). CDR3 amino acids: CASSEMGQVRGETQYF. The CDR3 region has the DNA TGTGCCAGTAGTGAAATGGGACAGGTTAGAGGAGAGACCCAGTACTTC.

The genes are TRBV19 and TRBJ2-7; 10 nucleotides agree with TRBD1. The CDR3 has 15 amino acids. The J segment lost 1 base and the V segment lost 9 bases, leaving 9 bases of the junction unmatched. The germline gives CDR1 LNHDA, CDR2 SQIVND (reference sequence). The CDR3 reads CASQTTGQGSYEQYF. Written as DNA, the CDR3 is TGTGCCAGCCAGACCACGGGACAGGGGTCCTACGAGCAGTACTTC.

The chain recombines TRBV3-1 (or the pseudogene TRBV3-2) with TRBJ2-7, with 8 positions matching TRBD1. The CDR3 has 13 residues. V lost 7 bases and J lost 7; bases outside the gene matches: 9. CDR1 and CDR2 from the germline V gene are LGHDT and YNNKEL (reference sequence). The CDR3 nucleotides read TGTGCCAGCACCTTTCAGGGGGCGAGGGAGCAGTACTTC. It yields the protein CASTFQGAREQYF.